Below, 21 T cell receptor beta chains from the same sample are listed, as sequenced in a study of tumor-infiltrating lymphocytes in primary liver carcinoma. Blood RNA came from unsorted whole blood; germline DNA was also extracted. With around 490 ng total RNA as template and a constant-region primer, TCR beta cDNA was made. Three nested multiplex PCR rounds, a slightly modified ARM-PCR method, built the TCR beta libraries. TRBV1-TRBV30 forward primers paired with a C-beta reverse primer drove the first two PCR rounds, 10 cycles each. One entry per CDR3 protein, called by TCRdb with MiXCR from the multiplex PCR reads. In the table there are a few hundred thousand distinct CDR3 sequences, roughly 60% of which are singletons. The sample taken for sequencing was peripheral blood. These TCRs come from a woman aged 30 to 39 with primary liver carcinoma and hepatitis B virus infection.

The rearrangement uses TRBV7-9 and TRBJ1-1; D is undetermined. Germline V lookup: CDR1 SEHNR, CDR2 FQNEAQ (reference sequence). This CDR3 region has 16 residues. Trimming took 5 bases from V and 0 from J, leaving 16 bases between them. The CDR3, as DNA: TGTGCCAGCAGCCCTTCTAGCGGATTCATGAACACTGAAGCTTTCTTT. Translation: CASSPSSGFMNTEAFF. Full variable domain (missing parts from reference TRBV7-9 and TRBJ1-1): DTGVSQNPRHKITKRGQNVTFRCDPISEHNRLYWYRQTLGQGPEFLTYFQNEAQLEKSRLLSDRFSAERPKGSFSTLEIQRTEQGDSAMYLCASSPSSGFMNTEAFFGQGTRLTVV.

This clonotype was picked up many times. The gene calls are TRBV12-3 or TRBV12-4 and TRBJ2-3, with 12 bases lining up with TRBD2. The CDR3 has 15 amino acids. V lost 5 bases and J lost 5; bases outside the gene matches: 5. CDR3 sequence: CASSPTSGRRDTQYF. The CDR3 region has the DNA TGTGCCAGCAGTCCGACTAGCGGGAGACGAGATACGCAGTATTTT.

Worth noting for this clonotype: A much more abundant neighbour one base away suggests this may be a read error. The genes are TRBV12-3 or TRBV12-4 and TRBJ2-1; 9 positions match TRBD1. The CDR3 covers 11 residues. V was pared by 6 bases and J by 14 bases, with 5 bases of the junction left unmatched. CDR3: CASRRTGEKFF. CDR3 bases: TGTGCCAGCAGACGGACAGGGGAAAAGTTCTTC.

Turning to this clonotype: The junction departs from the called germline gene at one end, perhaps through a read error. This chain joins TRBV6-2 or TRBV6-3 and TRBJ1-5; perhaps TRBD1 as D (6 bases). The CDR3 runs to 16 residues. CDR1 is MNHEY and CDR2 is SVGEGT in the germline V gene. CDR3 DNA sequence: TGTACCAGCAGTCGCCAAGGGGGATGGGGTAATCAGCCCCAACATTTT. This codes for CTSSRQGGWGNQPQHF.

This clonotype was counted many times. The chain joins TRBV29-1 to TRBJ1-1, with TRBD1 as a possible D gene (6 bases). The length of the CDR3 is 13 residues. Deletions cut 7 bases from V and 2 bases from J, with 14 bases between. Germline V gene sequence: CDR1 SQVTM, CDR2 ANQGSEA. CDR3 protein: CSAGTFFNTEAFF. CDR3 sequence (DNA): TGCAGCGCAGGGACATTTTTTAACACTGAAGCTTTCTTT.

This clonotype came up a few times. The chain couples TRBV6-2 or TRBV6-3 to TRBJ2-7; 10 bases fit TRBD2. CDR3 length equals 16 residues. Germline-derived CDR1 and CDR2 are MNHEY and SVGEGT. Trimming cost V 8 bases and J 1 base; bases outside gene matches: 11. The CDR3 region is CASRTSSGSWSYEQYF. CDR3 coding DNA: TGTGCCAGCCGGACCTCTAGCGGGAGTTGGTCCTACGAGCAGTACTTC.

The rearrangement uses TRBV6-2 or TRBV6-3 and TRBJ2-7; 7 positions agree with TRBD1. With 3 bases clipped from V and 3 bases from J, the junction kept 8 bases outside the gene matches. The V gene's germline CDR1 is MNHEY and CDR2 SVGEGT. The length of the CDR3 is 15 residues. CDR3 residues: CASSYTGTAIYEQYF. The CDR3 nucleotides read TGTGCCAGCAGTTATACAGGGACAGCGATCTACGAGCAGTACTTC.

Comments on this clonotype: The germline gene is not matched at one end of the junction; a read error may be the cause. V is TRBV5-5 and J is TRBJ2-7; 8 nucleotides agree with TRBD2. The CDR3 is made up of 15 amino acids. Germline values: CDR1 SGHKS, CDR2 YYEKEE (reference sequence). The DNA of the CDR3 is TGTGTCAGCAGCTTGGGGTTCGGGGGGGTCTACGAGCAGTACTTC. Encoded protein: CVSSLGFGGVYEQYF.

Worth noting for this clonotype: Given the absence of the conserved phenylalanine or tryptophan at the CDR3 end, a read error is likely. V is TRBV11-3 and J is TRBJ2-2; D might be TRBD2 (5 bases). V was clipped by 5 bases and J by 6 bases, with 10 bases between them. Germline assignment: CDR1 SGHNT and CDR2 YENEEA. The CDR3 length is 13 residues. The CDR3 protein is CASSTPLAGELFL. The CDR3 DNA reads TGTGCCAGCAGCACTCCACTAGCCGGGGAGCTGTTTCTT.

J is TRBJ2-7 and V is TRBV6-5; 10 nucleotides agree with TRBD2. The CDR3 consists of 15 residues. The J segment lost 3 bases and the V segment lost 0 bases, leaving 2 bases of the junction unmatched. Germline V gene lookup returns CDR1 MNHEY and CDR2 SVGAGI. The CDR3 spells CASSYSPSGSYEQYF. The CDR3 DNA follows: TGTGCCAGCAGTTACTCGCCTAGCGGGAGCTACGAGCAGTACTTC.

The chain has TRBV12-3 or TRBV12-4 and TRBJ1-4, with D unresolved. V was pared by 6 bases and J by 6 bases, with 20 bases between. This CDR3 is 16 amino acids long. The CDR3 is CASSFTVSPPYEKLFF. Written as DNA, the CDR3 is TGTGCCAGCAGCTTTACCGTATCCCCCCCGTATGAAAAACTGTTTTTT.

The count of this clonotype is one. Possible read error: a much larger clone is one base away. The V gene is TRBV29-1, the J gene TRBJ1-4; D unclear. Germline CDR1 and CDR2: SQVTM and ANQGSEA. Trimming cost V 4 bases and J 7 bases, with 13 bases left between them. The CDR3 sequence is 13 residues long. The CDR3 region has the DNA TGCAGCGTTGCGTCCGGTCTGGGTGAAAAACTGTTTTTT. It specifies CSVASGLGEKLFF.

A note on this clonotype: The junction and the germline gene differ at one end; a read error may be behind it. The gene calls are TRBV6-2 or TRBV6-3 and TRBJ2-7; TRBD2 matches 11 bases. Germline loops: CDR1 MNHEY, CDR2 SVGEGT. The CDR3 contains 15 residues. CDR3 region: CSSSQILAGVGEQYF. The CDR3 DNA follows: TGTTCCAGTAGCCAAATACTAGCGGGAGTAGGTGAGCAGTACTTC.

CDR3: CASSQEVINTGELFF. The CDR3 region has the DNA TGTGCCAGCAGCCAAGAGGTGATAAACACCGGGGAGCTGTTTTTT. The chain is built from TRBV14 and TRBJ2-2; D not resolved. The germline V and J ends were trimmed by 0 bases and 2 bases, with 7 bases remaining between them. Per the germline V gene, CDR1 is SGHDN and CDR2 is FVKESK. This CDR3 contains 15 residues.

Comment on this clonotype: At one of its ends the junction is not consistent with the germline gene, which may arise from a read error. J is TRBJ2-7 and V is TRBV11-2, with TRBD2 matching over 9 bases. This CDR3 is 15 amino acids long. Per germline, CDR1 SGHAT and CDR2 FQNNGV. CDR3 region: CASSSVISGSYEQYF. Here the CDR3 DNA reads TGTGCCAGTAGCTCAGTTATTAGCGGGAGTTACGAGCAGTACTTC.

V is TRBV7-9 and J is TRBJ2-7; 7 bases fit TRBD2. Germline V gene lookup returns CDR1 SEHNR and CDR2 FQNEAQ (reference sequence). CDR3 size: 14 residues. V gave up 6 bases and J gave up 7 bases; unmatched junction bases: 12. The CDR3: CASRHRGEKGEQYF. The CDR3 coding sequence is TGTGCCAGCAGGCACCGGGGGGAAAAGGGGGAGCAGTACTTC.

This clonotype was observed at least ten times. The chain recombines TRBV6-6 with TRBJ2-7, with D unresolved. The germline gives CDR1 MNHNY, CDR2 SVGAGI (reference sequence). Between the trimmed V and J ends, which lost 5 bases and 4 bases, there was a span of 6 bases. The CDR3 consists of 11 residues. The CDR3 DNA is TGTGCCAGCAGTAGGGATTACGAGCAGTACTTC. Protein: CASSRDYEQYF.

On this clonotype: This sequence may be a read error, since a much larger clone differs from it by one base. V and J are TRBV12-3 or TRBV12-4 and TRBJ2-1; D is uncertain. The CDR3 length is 13 residues. The CDR3 bases are TGTGCCAGCAGTTTTGCCGGTTACAATGGGCAGTTCTTC. Translated: CASSFAGYNGQFF.

This clonotype was seen only a few times. A clone one base away is much larger, so this may be a read error. The rearrangement joins TRBV11-2 to TRBJ2-7; D remains unclear. V gave up 1 base and J gave up 5 bases, with 15 bases separating them. The CDR3 sequence is 15 residues long. Germline CDR1 SGHAT, CDR2 FQNNGV. CDR3 sequence: CASSLGAVGYHEQYF. The DNA for the CDR3 is TGTGCCAGCAGCTTAGGGGCGGTTGGTTACCACGAGCAGTACTTC.

The chain has TRBV11-2 and TRBJ2-2; TRBD1 is a possible D gene (6 bases). The germline V gene has CDR1 SGHAT and CDR2 FQNNGV. V was cut by 5 bases and J by 5 bases, with 12 bases left in between. The CDR3 is 14 amino acids. The CDR3 bases are TGTGCCAGCAGCCGTTTAGGGACAACCGGGGAGCTGTTTTTT. Its translation: CASSRLGTTGELFF. Full variable domain (outside the CDR3, taken from reference TRBV11-2 and TRBJ2-2): EAGVAQSPRYKIIEKRQSVAFWCNPISGHATLYWYQQILGQGPKLLIQFQNNGVVDDSQLPKDRFSAERLKGVDSTLKIQPAKLEDSAVYLCASSRLGTTGELFFGEGSRLTVL.

The table lists this clonotype with a count of one. It may be a read error: a sequence one base away is much more abundant. The chain recombines TRBV14 with TRBJ1-2, with D tentatively TRBD1 (6 bases). V lost 0 bases, J lost 8 bases, and 13 bases lay in between. The germline CDR1 and CDR2 sequences are SGHDN and FVKESK. There are 14 residues in the CDR3. The CDR3 DNA sequence: TGTGCCAGCAGCCAAGATATCACGGACAGAGGCTACACCTTC. Translating gives CASSQDITDRGYTF.